This T cell receptor (beta chain) was sequenced in a study of OX40 agonist ivuxolimab in advanced cancers. Looking at the study overall: Ivuxolimab, which targeted the costimulatory receptor OX40 (CD134), was an agonistic, fully human IgG2 monoclonal antibody. Intravenous ivuxolimab was administered to patients every 2 weeks at six dose levels: 0.01, 0.1, 0.3, 1.5, 3 and 10 mg/kg. Of the roughly 50 dose-escalation patients, hepatocellular carcinoma was present in 19, melanoma in some 15, renal cell carcinoma in 9 and head and neck cancer in 9. A male proportion of about 79% and a mean age of around 60 years, ranging from about 23 to 90, were recorded for the dose-escalation cohort. Prior anti-PD-1, anti-PD-L1 or anti-CTLA-4 therapy was permitted, and 35% to 40% of dose-escalation patients had received checkpoint inhibitors. Partial responses were achieved by three dose-escalation patients, of whom one had hepatocellular carcinoma and two had cutaneous melanoma. The purpose of peripheral TCRbeta sequencing was to test whether ivuxolimab changed TCR sequence diversity and led to clonal T-cell expansion. The paper covers the monotherapy dose-escalation part of the phase I ivuxolimab trial, which included N of about 51 patients.

Patients with autoimmune disease history or receiving systemic immunosuppression were excluded from the trial. Peripheral blood for TCR sequencing was collected from all dose cohorts at baseline, on cycle 4 day 1, and on cycle 7 day 1. The samples were taken from a phase I, first-in-human, multicenter, open-label dose-escalation trial of ivuxolimab. Adults with locally advanced or metastatic head and neck squamous cell, hepatocellular, melanoma or renal cell carcinoma were enrolled in the trial. Before TCR sequencing, CD4+ T cells and CD8+ T cells from peripheral blood were sorted into separate populations. CDR1 and CDR2 are read off the germline V gene (reference sequence) as GTSNPN and SVGIG. From cysteine to phenylalanine, the CDR3 is 15 amino acids long. The read is trimmed to its CDR3 DNA, 45 bases read in frame from base 1. The V end gives up 5 bases and the J end 7 bases, leaving 14 bases in the junction not matched to a gene.

To sequence the TCRbeta CDR3 region, genomic DNA was isolated from the sorted cells. The immunoSEQ Assay was used to sequence the TCRbeta CDR3 regions. Imported from immuneACCESS, the table was reduced by TCRdb to in-frame sequences with V and J called. These copies leave out some clones; in studies compared against another copy, an unresolved V gene accounts for under half, and the cause of the remainder is not known. Counted in this sample were 25,000 to 40,000 clones; 87% of them appeared once. More than 30% of the sample is in the top ten clones. Of note for this clone: The specificity of this receptor is unknown. No much larger clone exists at a distance of one base, and base qualities are not known.

General study outcomes and caveats: In the 0.1-3.0 mg/kg groups, partial responders were among the patients with the lowest normalized peripheral clonal expansion, particularly in CD8+ T cells. On average, CD8+ T cells showed more expanded clones than CD4+ T cells after ivuxolimab. Antigen specificity was not determined for the clonally expanded peripheral T cells. Low levels of normalized T-cell clonal expansion were also seen in some patients who did not respond. At doses of 0.1 to 3.0 mg/kg, clonal expansion of both CD4+ and CD8+ T cells in blood was seen between baseline and week 6.

This receptor was obtained from an adult with an advanced solid tumor such as melanoma, head and neck, liver or kidney cancer. The sequence joins TRBV30 to TRBJ2-1; TRBD2 aligns with 7 central bases. The sequencing here drew on CD4+ or CD8+ T cells sorted from blood, taken in a trial of the OX40 agonist ivuxolimab. In nucleotide form, the sequence is TGTGCCTGGTACAGTTTAAGCGGGGCCCTGAATGAGCAGTTCTTC. This sequence encodes CAWYSLSGALNEQFF.